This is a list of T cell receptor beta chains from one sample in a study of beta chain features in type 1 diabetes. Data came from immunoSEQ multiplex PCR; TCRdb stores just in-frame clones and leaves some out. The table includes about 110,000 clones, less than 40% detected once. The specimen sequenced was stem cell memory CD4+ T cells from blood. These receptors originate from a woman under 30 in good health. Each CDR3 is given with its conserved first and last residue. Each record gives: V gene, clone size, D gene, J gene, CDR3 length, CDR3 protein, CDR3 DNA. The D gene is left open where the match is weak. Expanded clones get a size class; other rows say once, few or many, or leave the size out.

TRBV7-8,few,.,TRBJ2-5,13,CASSQGLPETQYF,TGTGCCAGCAGCCAGGGACTGCCGGAGACCCAGTACTTC
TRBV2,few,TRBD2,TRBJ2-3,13,CASPGTRADTQYF,TGTGCCAGTCCCGGGACTAGAGCAGATACGCAGTATTTT
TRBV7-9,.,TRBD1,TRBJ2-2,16,CASSLAGQEFTGELFF,TGTGCCAGCAGCTTAGCAGGACAGGAGTTCACCGGGGAGCTGTTTTTT
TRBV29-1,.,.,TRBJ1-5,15,CSVVLEGWGNQPQHF,TGCAGCGTTGTCCTCGAGGGATGGGGCAATCAGCCCCAGCATTTT
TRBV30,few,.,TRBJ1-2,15,CAWTAVRTTYYGYTF,TGTGCCTGGACCGCCGTACGAACTACATACTATGGCTACACCTTC
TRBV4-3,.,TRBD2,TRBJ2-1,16,CASSQAGLAGTYEQFF,TGCGCCAGCAGCCAAGCGGGACTAGCGGGAACGTATGAGCAGTTCTTC
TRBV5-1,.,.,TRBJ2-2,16,CASSLAGGAQSGELFF,TGCGCCAGCAGCTTGGCTGGGGGCGCGCAGAGCGGGGAGCTGTTTTTT
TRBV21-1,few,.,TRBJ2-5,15,CASSKAQQPQETQYF,TGTGCCAGCAGCAAAGCGCAACAGCCCCAAGAGACCCAGTACTTC
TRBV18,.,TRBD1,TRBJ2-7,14,CASSPLGQGYEQYF,TGTGCCAGCTCACCCTTGGGACAGGGGTACGAGCAGTACTTC
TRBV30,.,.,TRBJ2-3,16,CAWSRRGRPSTDTQYF,TGTGCCTGGAGTAGAAGGGGCCGTCCTAGCACAGATACGCAGTATTTT
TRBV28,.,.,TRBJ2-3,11,CASSQDRTQYF,TGTGCCAGCAGCCAGGATCGAACGCAGTATTTT
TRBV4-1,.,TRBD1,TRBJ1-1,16,CASSQGRGGIHTEAFF,TGCGCCAGCAGCCAAGGCAGAGGGGGCATCCACACTGAAGCTTTCTTT
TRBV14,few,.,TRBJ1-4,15,CASSPGGAIREKLFF,TGTGCCAGCAGCCCAGGAGGGGCTATTCGTGAAAAACTGTTTTTT
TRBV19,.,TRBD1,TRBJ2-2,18,CASSTLTPGQGVSGELFF,TGTGCCAGTAGTACGTTAACGCCGGGACAGGGGGTTTCCGGGGAGCTGTTTTTT
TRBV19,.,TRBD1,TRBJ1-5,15,CASRNRDRGSQPQHF,TGTGCCAGTAGAAACCGGGACAGGGGATCTCAGCCCCAGCATTTT
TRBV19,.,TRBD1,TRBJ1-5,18,CASSPGTGGRYSNQPQHF,TGTGCCAGTAGTCCGGGGACAGGGGGCCGCTATAGCAATCAGCCCCAGCATTTT
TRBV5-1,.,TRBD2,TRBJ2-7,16,CASRAGTSGSFHEQYF,TGCGCCAGTAGGGCCGGGACTAGCGGGAGTTTCCACGAGCAGTACTTC
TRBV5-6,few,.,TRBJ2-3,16,CASSAGQRPVSDTQYF,TGTGCCAGCAGCGCGGGGCAGCGACCGGTATCAGATACGCAGTATTTT
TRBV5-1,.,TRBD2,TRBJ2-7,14,CASSLTSGPYEQYF,TGCGCCAGCAGCTTGACTAGCGGCCCGTACGAGCAGTACTTC
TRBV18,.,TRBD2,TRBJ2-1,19,CASSGGTSGSRPYYNEQFF,TGTGCCAGCTCGGGGGGGACTAGCGGGAGTCGACCTTACTACAATGAGCAGTTCTTC
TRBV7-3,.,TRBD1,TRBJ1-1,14,CASSAGGPNTEAFF,TGTGCCAGCAGCGCAGGGGGACCGAACACTGAAGCTTTCTTT
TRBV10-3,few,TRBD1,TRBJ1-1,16,CAIRERPTGGNTEAFF,TGTGCCATCAGGGAGCGGCCGACAGGGGGGAACACTGAAGCTTTCTTT
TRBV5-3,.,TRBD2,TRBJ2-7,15,CARSGGTSGPYEQYF,TGTGCCAGAAGCGGCGGGACTAGCGGACCCTACGAGCAGTACTTC
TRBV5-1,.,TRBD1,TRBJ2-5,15,CASSLVGQGRETQYF,TGCGCCAGCAGCTTGGTAGGACAGGGTAGAGAGACCCAGTACTTC
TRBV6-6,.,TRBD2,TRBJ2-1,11,CASSPPSGVFF,TGTGCCAGCAGCCCCCCTAGCGGCGTTTTCTTC
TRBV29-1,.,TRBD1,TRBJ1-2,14,CSVVRADRVNGYTF,TGCAGCGTTGTAAGGGCCGACAGGGTTAATGGCTACACCTTC
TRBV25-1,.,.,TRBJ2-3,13,CASSPPVTDTQYF,TGTGCCAGCAGCCCCCCGGTAACAGATACGCAGTATTTT
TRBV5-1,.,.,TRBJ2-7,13,CASSLGLGYEQYF,TGCGCCAGCAGCTTGGGCCTCGGCTACGAGCAGTACTTC
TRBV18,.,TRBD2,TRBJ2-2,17,CASTTAASGPITGELFF,TGTGCCAGCACCACTGCGGCTAGCGGGCCCATCACCGGGGAGCTGTTTTTT
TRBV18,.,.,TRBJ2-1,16,CASSPLHRELHNEQFF,TGTGCCAGCTCACCACTCCACAGGGAATTACACAATGAGCAGTTCTTC
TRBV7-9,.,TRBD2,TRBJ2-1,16,CASSLKKLAGGREQFF,TGTGCCAGCAGCTTGAAAAAACTAGCGGGGGGACGGGAGCAGTTCTTC
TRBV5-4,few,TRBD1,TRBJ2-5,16,CASRGWTGGEVETQYF,TGTGCCAGCAGGGGATGGACAGGGGGCGAAGTAGAGACCCAGTACTTC
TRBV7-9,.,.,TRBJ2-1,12,CASSPLQGEQFF,TGTGCCAGCAGCCCGCTACAGGGTGAGCAGTTCTTC
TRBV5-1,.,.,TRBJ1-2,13,CASSLGGDYGYTF,TGCGCCAGCAGCTTGGGGGGGGACTATGGCTACACCTTC
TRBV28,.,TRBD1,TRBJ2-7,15,CASSPPGQGLYEQYF,TGTGCCAGCAGTCCACCGGGACAGGGGTTGTACGAGCAGTACTTC
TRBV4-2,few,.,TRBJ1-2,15,CASSPDRNANYGYTF,TGTGCCAGCAGCCCCGACAGGAATGCTAACTATGGCTACACCTTC
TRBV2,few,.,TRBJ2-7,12,CASSGDSYEQYF,TGTGCCAGCAGTGGAGACTCCTACGAGCAGTACTTC
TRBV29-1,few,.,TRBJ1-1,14,CSVGGQTLNTEAFF,TGCAGCGTCGGAGGGCAGACGCTGAACACTGAAGCTTTCTTT
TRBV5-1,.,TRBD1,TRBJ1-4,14,CASSKQGYSEKLFF,TGCGCCAGCAGCAAACAGGGGTACTCGGAAAAACTGTTTTTT
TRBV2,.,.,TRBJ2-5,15,CASSEGPLYQETQYF,TGTGCCAGCAGTGAAGGGCCGCTTTACCAAGAGACCCAGTACTTC
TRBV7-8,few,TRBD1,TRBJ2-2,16,CASSRGTAANTGELFF,TGTGCCAGCAGTAGAGGGACAGCAGCGAACACCGGGGAGCTGTTTTTT
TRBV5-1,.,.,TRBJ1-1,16,CASSSLESARWTEAFF,TGCGCCAGCAGCTCCCTCGAGTCTGCCCGATGGACTGAAGCTTTCTTT
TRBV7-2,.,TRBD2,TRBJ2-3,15,CASSLGLAGADTQYF,TGTGCCAGCAGCTTAGGTCTAGCGGGTGCAGATACGCAGTATTTT
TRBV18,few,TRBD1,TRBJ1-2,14,CASSPTGEPYGYTF,TGTGCCAGCTCACCAACAGGGGAGCCTTATGGCTACACCTTC
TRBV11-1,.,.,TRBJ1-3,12,CASSFMGNTIYF,TGTGCCAGCAGCTTCATGGGAAACACCATATATTTT
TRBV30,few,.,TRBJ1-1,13,CAWSDYPHTEAFF,TGTGCCTGGAGTGATTATCCCCACACTGAAGCTTTCTTT
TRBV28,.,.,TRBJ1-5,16,CASSLWRTHSNQPQHF,TGTGCCAGCAGTTTATGGAGGACACATAGCAATCAGCCCCAGCATTTT
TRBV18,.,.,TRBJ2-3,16,CASSPPLSLAVDTQYF,TGTGCCAGCTCACCACCGTTGAGCCTAGCAGTTGATACGCAGTATTTT
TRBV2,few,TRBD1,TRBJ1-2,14,CASIGDRGRYGYTF,TGTGCCAGCATCGGAGACAGGGGACGGTATGGCTACACCTTC
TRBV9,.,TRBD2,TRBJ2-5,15,CASSVVAGGQETQYF,TGTGCCAGCAGCGTAGTAGCGGGGGGCCAAGAGACCCAGTACTTC
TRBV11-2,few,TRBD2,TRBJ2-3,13,CASRHSGADTQYF,TGTGCCAGCAGACATAGCGGGGCAGATACGCAGTATTTT
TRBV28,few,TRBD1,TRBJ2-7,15,CASRAPGQGTYEQYF,TGTGCCAGCAGAGCCCCGGGACAGGGAACCTACGAGCAGTACTTC
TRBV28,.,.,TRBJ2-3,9,CASSPLRDF,TGTGCCAGCAGTCCCCTTCGTGATTTT
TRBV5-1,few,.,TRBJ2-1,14,CASSLVLSYNEQFF,TGCGCCAGCAGCTTGGTACTCTCCTACAATGAGCAGTTCTTC
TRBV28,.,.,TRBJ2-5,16,CASSLKSAIRQETQYF,TGTGCCAGCAGTTTAAAGAGCGCCATCAGACAAGAGACCCAGTACTTC
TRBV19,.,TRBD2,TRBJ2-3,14,CASRIAGGPDTQYF,TGTGCCAGCCGTATAGCGGGAGGGCCAGATACGCAGTATTTT
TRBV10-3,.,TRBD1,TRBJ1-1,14,CAISPGQGFTEAFF,TGTGCCATCAGCCCGGGACAGGGCTTCACTGAAGCTTTCTTT
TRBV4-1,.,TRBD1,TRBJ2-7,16,CASSQVSGQGVYEQYF,TGCGCCAGCAGCCAGGTCTCTGGACAGGGGGTGTACGAGCAGTACTTC
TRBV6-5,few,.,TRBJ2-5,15,CASSPGGGGGRAQYF,TGTGCCAGCAGTCCCGGAGGGGGGGGAGGTAGGGCCCAGTACTTC
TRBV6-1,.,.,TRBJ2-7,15,CASRARPGLPYEQYF,TGTGCCAGCAGAGCCCGACCGGGACTCCCCTACGAGCAGTACTTC